The present entry profiles one T cell receptor beta chain with its context. This clone appeared once. Its target antigen remains unknown. Base quality data are lacking; no much larger clone is found one base away. The CDR3 runs 18 amino acids, cysteine and phenylalanine included. Kept here is only the CDR3 DNA, which spans 54 bases and is read in frame from base 1. For CDR1 and CDR2, the germline V gene lists SGHTA and FQGNSA. Trimming accounts for 3 bases at V and 3 bases at J, while the number of junction bases matched to no gene is 17. TCR CDR3 regions were amplified from genomic DNA by multiplex PCR using the deep immunoSEQ assay. Extracted genomic DNA from each cell subset was distributed evenly across all wells of several immunoSEQ 96-well plates, and each plate was treated as a replicate. Each replicate PCR for sorted subsets received about 220 ng genomic DNA, equal to some 32,000 T cell genomes. Purified libraries were quantified with a Qubit 3.0 fluorometer, sized on a Bioanalyzer 2100, and re-quantified with the KAPA Library Quantification kit. Every immunoSEQ 96-well plate was sequenced on a separate single-read 150-cycle Illumina NextSeq 550 flow cell. The authors' pipeline ran thus. The immunoSEQ output contained only junctional sequences without quality scores, so filtering could not match that applied to full-length reads. To assign V/J genes and CDR3, sequences were annotated using PyIR, a Python wrapper for IgBLAST v1.9, with IMGT germline references. Reads with weak V/J assignments (E-value above 1e-6), missing CDR3, stop codons, out-of-frame junctions, or ambiguous translated residues were removed. V3J clonotypes were defined as sequences sharing the same inferred V gene, J gene, and CDR3 amino acid sequence. Percentage overlap between repertoires was calculated by dividing the number of shared unique clonotypes by the size of the smaller repertoire. Richness of each repertoire was evaluated using RTK rarefaction, the Chao1 estimator, and Recon v2.1 estimates of unobserved clonotypes. Generation probabilities for all TCRbeta clonotypes obtained by the gDNA method from a handful of donors were computed using OLGA. Imported from immuneACCESS, the table was reduced by TCRdb to in-frame sequences with V and J called. These copies leave out some clones; in studies compared against another copy, an unresolved V gene accounts for under half, and the cause of the remainder is not known. For V, J and clone size, that table is used; D and trimming come from the DNA. Present in this sample are under 1,100,000 clones, about 75% of which were seen just once. Of the sample, 1.4% falls within the top ten clones.

The source of the sample is a study of shared clonotypes between healthy human individuals (dated by TCRdb to about 2020). Describing the broader study: The cohort included a few men and two women between 18 and 49 years of age. For each donor, three plates each were used for CD4 naive and CD4 memory, two plates were used for CD8 naive, and one plate was used for CD8 memory. To estimate repertoire size and how much clonotypes are shared between individuals, the study performed deep sequencing of blood TCR repertoires from a few healthy adults. Different laboratories and diverse techniques were used to prepare libraries and sequence TCR repertoires, to increase sequencing depth and limit assay-specific biases. Each donor's leukapheresis produced roughly between roughly 0.85 and 10 billion PBMCs. Broad study findings and their caveats: The genetic and exposure-history diversity represented was limited by the small number of donors. Higher generation probabilities were observed for clonotypes shared by all four sorted-subset donors than for non-shared clonotypes. Sampling was restricted to blood, and TCR repertoires in tissue are likely to differ from TCR repertoires in blood. Pairwise subsampling led to the expectation that sequencing depth would affect the degree of clonotype sharing among donors. Sharing across several donors was observed for about 5% of naive CD4, less than 4% of naive CD8, roughly 2.4% of memory CD4, and about 0.4% of memory CD8 clonotypes. Incomplete sequencing was indicated by rarefaction of sorted-subset datasets, despite the large sequencing depth. Larger estimated clonotype richness was generally found for naive subsets than for memory subsets.

Donors were healthy HIV-negative adults with no recently reported acute infections or vaccinations. Every donor was a Caucasian adult residing in Nashville, Tennessee, USA. CD4+ T cells were enriched by magnetic negative selection; naive cells were then positively selected on CD45RA, and the negative fraction formed the memory subset. Blood was collected by leukapheresis, and PBMCs were isolated by Ficoll-Histopaque density gradient centrifugation and then cryopreserved in liquid nitrogen vapor phase. Analytical flow cytometry was used to check the purity and quantity of each magnetically sorted T cell population. Genomic DNA was isolated from each sorted fraction and quantified by UV absorbance on a Nanodrop 2000c.

Sequences were obtained from memory CD4+ T cells sorted from blood. The cell subset or site label corresponds to: CD45RA-negative fraction. The rearranged segments are TRBV7-2 and TRBJ2-7, with 7 central nucleotides matching TRBD1. This TCR derives from a young man in good health. The DNA sequence is as follows: TGTGCCAGCAGCTTGCGTCTGACAGGGTATGGGAGTCACTACGAGCAGTACTTC. This yields the protein CASSLRLTGYGSHYEQYF.